The 9 T cell receptor beta chains below were found in one sample sequenced in a study of blood T cells in healthy people across ages. Using a J-beta primer mix together with a sample-barcoded 5' primer, a second PCR was run for about 6 to 11 cycles. MiXCR, applied by TCRdb to the 5' RACE reads, yields one record per CDR3 protein. Here the sample spans roughly 800,000 distinct CDR3 sequences, roughly 50% being singletons. Sequences were obtained from blood. These receptors originate from an elderly man in good health.

This clonotype was counted at least ten times. The chain is built from TRBV4-2 and TRBJ2-7; D is tentatively TRBD1 or TRBD2 (6 bases each). Germline loops: CDR1 LGHNA, CDR2 YNFKEQ. The CDR3 is 15 residues long. The V end was cut by 3 bases, the J end by 1 base, with 13 bases between. The CDR3 region has the DNA TGTGCCAGCAGCCAGGACTACAGGGATTCCTACGAGCAGTACTTC. This translates into CASSQDYRDSYEQYF.

CDR3 loop: CASRSNAGDYNEQYF. As DNA, the CDR3 is TGCGCCAGCAGGAGTAACGCGGGAGACTACAATGAGCAGTACTTC. The chain couples TRBV5-1 to TRBJ2-1; 7 bases are shared with TRBD2. The tail of the sequence fits TRBJ2-7 better, so the J call may be wrong. The CDR3 runs to 15 residues. CDR1 is SGHRS, CDR2 YFSETQ, per germline.

The V and J genes are TRBV12-5 and TRBJ2-1; 11 bases fit TRBD2. Germline CDR1 reads LGHNT; CDR2 reads FRNRAP. V was clipped by 6 bases and J by 5 bases; unmatched bases: 12. This CDR3 comprises 17 residues. The CDR3 nucleotides read TGTGCTAGTGGCCTCATATTTAGCGGGAGGGCCGACAATGAGCAGTTCTTC. As protein: CASGLIFSGRADNEQFF.

CDR3 sequence (DNA): TGTGCCAGCAGTGACGGGGACAGAAGAGGTGGCTACACCTTC. Translated: CASSDGDRRGGYTF. This rearrangement joins TRBV2 to TRBJ1-2; TRBD1 aligns across 7 bases. V lost 3 bases, J lost 7 bases, and 8 bases stayed unmatched. Germline CDR1 reads SNHLY; CDR2 reads FYNNEI. The CDR3 spans 14 residues.

About this clonotype: Just one base apart from a much larger clone, this may be a read error. The chain employs TRBV7-2 and TRBJ2-7; 7 nucleotides match TRBD2. This CDR3 has 14 residues. Germline CDR1 SGHTA, CDR2 FQGNSA. The CDR3 region is CASSLASSGYGQYF. For the CDR3, the DNA is TGTGCCAGCAGCTTAGCGTCTAGCGGTTACGGGCAGTACTTC.

J is TRBJ2-1 and V is TRBV20-1; D gene ambiguous. Germline assignment: CDR1 DFQATT and CDR2 SNEGSKA (reference sequence). This CDR3 has 11 residues. V was trimmed by 6 bases and J by 4 bases, leaving 7 bases between them. CDR3: CSATKYNEQFF. The CDR3 coding sequence is TGCAGTGCCACGAAATACAATGAGCAGTTCTTC.

This sequence joins TRBV5-1 and TRBJ1-3; possibly TRBD1 for D (5 bases). This CDR3 is built from 16 residues. The germline gives CDR1 SGHRS, CDR2 YFSETQ. V shed 4 bases and J shed 1 base, with 15 bases lying between them. The CDR3 DNA is TGCGCCAGCAGCCTGGGACCGCCTCGGTCTGGAAACACCATATATTTT. Encoded protein: CASSLGPPRSGNTIYF.

The rearrangement uses TRBV7-2 and TRBJ1-6; 8 positions agree with TRBD1. CDR1 and CDR2 (germline): SGHTA, FQGNSA. The CDR3 totals 14 residues. Trimming removed 5 bases from V and 9 bases from J; junction bases left unmatched: 6. In DNA, the CDR3 is TGTGCCAGCAGCCCCCCAGGGGGCCGTTCACCCCTCCACTTT. It translates to CASSPPGGRSPLHF.

This clonotype has ten or more counts. One junction end disagrees with the germline gene, perhaps due to a read error. The rearrangement uses TRBV5-1 and TRBJ2-3; 9 bases align to TRBD1. The germline CDR1 and CDR2 sequences are SGHRS and YFSETQ. This CDR3 has 14 residues. CDR3 bases: TGCGCCAGCAGCTCTACAGGGGGCACGGATACGCAGTATTTT. It translates to CASSSTGGTDTQYF.